This T cell receptor beta chain came from a study of T cell responses to AZD1222 COVID-19 vaccine. TCRdb's table, derived via immunoSEQ multiplex PCR, lists solely in-frame clones and lacks some. The sample holds some 70,000 clones; roughly 84% are singletons and the top ten take about 10%. Comments on this clone: The target antigen is unknown.

Whole-study results and caveats: As reported, nearly half of all spike-specific TCRs target variant regions that are unmutated. Baseline serostatus was positive in only six AZD1222 recipients.

CDR1 SGHRS and CDR2 YFSETQ come from the germline V gene. The trim removed 4 bases at V and 3 bases at J, leaving 9 bases unmatched. The CDR3 spans 15 residues. This TCR derives from an adult in good health. The V gene is TRBV5-1, the J gene TRBJ2-7; 8 nucleotides align to TRBD1. The sample in question was peripheral blood, obtained on day 0 of AZD1222 vaccination. This CDR3 is CASSPGATGVYEQYF. The CDR3, as DNA: TGCGCCAGCAGCCCAGGAGCGACAGGGGTCTACGAGCAGTACTTC.